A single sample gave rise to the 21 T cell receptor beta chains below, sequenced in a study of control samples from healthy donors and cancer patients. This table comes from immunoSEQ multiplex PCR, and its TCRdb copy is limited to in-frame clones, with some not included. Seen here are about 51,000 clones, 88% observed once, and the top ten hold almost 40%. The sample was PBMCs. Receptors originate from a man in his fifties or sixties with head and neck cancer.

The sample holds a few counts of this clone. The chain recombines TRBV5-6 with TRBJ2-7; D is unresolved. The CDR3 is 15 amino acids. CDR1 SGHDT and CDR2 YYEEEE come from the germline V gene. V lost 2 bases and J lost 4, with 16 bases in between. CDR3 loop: CASSLYEGTLYEQYF. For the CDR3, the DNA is TGTGCCAGCAGCTTATATGAAGGAACCTTATACGAGCAGTACTTC.

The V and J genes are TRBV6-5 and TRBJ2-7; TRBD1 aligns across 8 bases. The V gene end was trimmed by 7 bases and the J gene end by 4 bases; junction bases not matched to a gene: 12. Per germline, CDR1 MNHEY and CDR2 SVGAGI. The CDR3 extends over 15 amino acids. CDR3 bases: TGTGCCAGCAAGGACAGGGCGGTGGTCGGATACGAGCAGTACTTC. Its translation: CASKDRAVVGYEQYF.

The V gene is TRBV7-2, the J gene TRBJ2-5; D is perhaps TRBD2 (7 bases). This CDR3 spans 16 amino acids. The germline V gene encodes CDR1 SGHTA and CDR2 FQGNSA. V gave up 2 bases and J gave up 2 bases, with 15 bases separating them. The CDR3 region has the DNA TGTGCCAGCAGCTTACTAGGGGGGGCGATTCAAGAGACCCAGTACTTC. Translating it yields CASSLLGGAIQETQYF.

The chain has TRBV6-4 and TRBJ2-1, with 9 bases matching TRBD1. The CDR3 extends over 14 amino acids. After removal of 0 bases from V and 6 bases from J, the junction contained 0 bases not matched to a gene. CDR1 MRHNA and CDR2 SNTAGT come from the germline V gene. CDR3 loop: CASSDSTGGNEQFF. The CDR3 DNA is TGTGCCAGCAGTGACTCGACAGGGGGCAATGAGCAGTTCTTC.

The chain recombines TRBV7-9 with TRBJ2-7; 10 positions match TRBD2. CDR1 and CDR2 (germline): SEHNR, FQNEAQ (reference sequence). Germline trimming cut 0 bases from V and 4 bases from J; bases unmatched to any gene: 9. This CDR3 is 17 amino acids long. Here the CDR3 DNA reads TGTGCCAGCAGCTTAGCGCACGGACTAGCGGTCGGGTACGAGCAGTACTTC. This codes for CASSLAHGLAVGYEQYF.

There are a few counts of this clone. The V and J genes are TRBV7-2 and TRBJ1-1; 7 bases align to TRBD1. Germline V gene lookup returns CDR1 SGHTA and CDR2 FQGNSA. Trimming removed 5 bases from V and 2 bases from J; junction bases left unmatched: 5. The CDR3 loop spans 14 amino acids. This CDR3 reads CASSRGQINTEAFF. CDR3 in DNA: TGTGCCAGCAGCAGGGGACAGATCAACACTGAAGCTTTCTTT.

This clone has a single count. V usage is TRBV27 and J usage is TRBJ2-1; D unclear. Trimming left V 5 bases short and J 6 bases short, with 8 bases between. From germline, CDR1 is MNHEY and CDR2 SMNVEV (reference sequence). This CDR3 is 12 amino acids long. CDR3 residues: CASSPLGNEQFF. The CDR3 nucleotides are TGTGCCAGCAGTCCTCTAGGCAATGAGCAGTTCTTC.

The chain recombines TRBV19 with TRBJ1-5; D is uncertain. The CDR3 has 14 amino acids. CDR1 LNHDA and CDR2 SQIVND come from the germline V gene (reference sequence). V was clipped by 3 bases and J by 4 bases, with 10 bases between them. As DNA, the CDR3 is TGTGCCAGTAGTATGGGCAGGTTAAATCAGCCCCAGCATTTT. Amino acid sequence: CASSMGRLNQPQHF.

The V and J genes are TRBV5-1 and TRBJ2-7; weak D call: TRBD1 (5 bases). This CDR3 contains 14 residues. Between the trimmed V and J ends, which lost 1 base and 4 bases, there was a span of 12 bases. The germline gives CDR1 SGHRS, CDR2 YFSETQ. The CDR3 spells CASSLWGAGYEQYF. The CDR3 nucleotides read TGCGCCAGCAGCTTGTGGGGCGCCGGGTACGAGCAGTACTTC.

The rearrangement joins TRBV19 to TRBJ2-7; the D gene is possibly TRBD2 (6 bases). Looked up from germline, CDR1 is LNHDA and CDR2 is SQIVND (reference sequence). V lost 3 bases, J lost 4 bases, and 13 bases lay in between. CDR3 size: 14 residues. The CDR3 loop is CASSMGGRRYEQYF. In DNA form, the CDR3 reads TGTGCCAGTAGTATGGGGGGTCGGCGGTACGAGCAGTACTTC.

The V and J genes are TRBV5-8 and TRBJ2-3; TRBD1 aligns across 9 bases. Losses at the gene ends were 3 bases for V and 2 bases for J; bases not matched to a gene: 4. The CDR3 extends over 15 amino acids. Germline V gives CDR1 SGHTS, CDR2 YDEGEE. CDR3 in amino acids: CASSSGTGYTDTQYF. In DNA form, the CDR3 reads TGTGCCAGCAGCTCGGGGACAGGGTACACAGATACGCAGTATTTT.

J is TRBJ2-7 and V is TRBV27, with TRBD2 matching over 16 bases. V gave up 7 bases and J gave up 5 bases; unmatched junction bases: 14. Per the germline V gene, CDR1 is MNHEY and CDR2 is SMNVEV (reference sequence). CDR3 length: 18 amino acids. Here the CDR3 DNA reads TGTGCCAGCAACTTCCTGGGACTAGCGGGAGGGACGCCTAACGAGCAGTACTTC. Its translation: CASNFLGLAGGTPNEQYF.

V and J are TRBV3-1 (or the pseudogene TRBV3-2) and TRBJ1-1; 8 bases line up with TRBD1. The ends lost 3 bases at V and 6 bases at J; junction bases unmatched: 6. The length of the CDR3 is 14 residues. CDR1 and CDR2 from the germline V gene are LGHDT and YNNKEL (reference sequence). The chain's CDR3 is CASSQTGARSEAFF. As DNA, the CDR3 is TGTGCCAGCAGCCAGACAGGGGCGAGGTCTGAAGCTTTCTTT.

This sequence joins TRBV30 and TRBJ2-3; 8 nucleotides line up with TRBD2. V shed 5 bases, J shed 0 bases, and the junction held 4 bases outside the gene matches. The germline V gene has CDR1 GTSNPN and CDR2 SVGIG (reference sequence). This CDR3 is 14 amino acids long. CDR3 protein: CAWGGTRSTDTQYF. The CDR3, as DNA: TGTGCCTGGGGAGGGACTAGGAGCACAGATACGCAGTATTTT.

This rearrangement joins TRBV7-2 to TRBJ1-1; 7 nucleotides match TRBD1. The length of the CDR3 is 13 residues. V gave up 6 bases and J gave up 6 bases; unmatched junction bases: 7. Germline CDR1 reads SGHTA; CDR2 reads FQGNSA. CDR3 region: CASSQDRQSEAFF. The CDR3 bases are TGTGCCAGCAGTCAGGACAGGCAGTCTGAAGCTTTCTTT.

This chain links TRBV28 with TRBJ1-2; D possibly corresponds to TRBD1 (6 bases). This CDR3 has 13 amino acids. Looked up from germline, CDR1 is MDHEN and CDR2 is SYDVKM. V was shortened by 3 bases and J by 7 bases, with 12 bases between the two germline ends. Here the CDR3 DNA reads TGTGCCAGCAGTTTGCCAGGGGTAGGTGGCTACACCTTC. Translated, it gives CASSLPGVGGYTF.

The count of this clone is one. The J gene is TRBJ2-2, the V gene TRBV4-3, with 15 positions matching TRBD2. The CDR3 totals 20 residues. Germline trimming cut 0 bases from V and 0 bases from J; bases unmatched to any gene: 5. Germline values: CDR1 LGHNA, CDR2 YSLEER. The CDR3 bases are TGCGCCAGCAGCCAAGAGATGGGACTAGCGGGGGGTCCGAACACCGGGGAGCTGTTTTTT. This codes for CASSQEMGLAGGPNTGELFF.

In nucleotides, the CDR3 is TGTGCCAGCAGTTACACCACGACAGGGCGAGGAAACACCATATATTTT. As protein: CASSYTTTGRGNTIYF. V is TRBV6-5 and J is TRBJ1-3; 7 nucleotides line up with TRBD1. Germline loops: CDR1 MNHEY, CDR2 SVGAGI. This CDR3 region has 16 residues. The trim removed 2 bases at V and 4 bases at J, leaving 8 bases unmatched.

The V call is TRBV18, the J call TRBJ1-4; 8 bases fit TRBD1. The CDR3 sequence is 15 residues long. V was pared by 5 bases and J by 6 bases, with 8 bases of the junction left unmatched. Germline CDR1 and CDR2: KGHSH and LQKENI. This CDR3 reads CASSRDQGADEKLFF. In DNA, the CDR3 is TGTGCCAGCTCAAGGGACCAGGGGGCGGATGAAAAACTGTTTTTT.

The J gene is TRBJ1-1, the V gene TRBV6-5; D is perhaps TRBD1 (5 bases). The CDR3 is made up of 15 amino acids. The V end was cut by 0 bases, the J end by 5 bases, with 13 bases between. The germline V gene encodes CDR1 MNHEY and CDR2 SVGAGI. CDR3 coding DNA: TGTGCCAGCAGTTACTCCTCTGGGACCGCGACTGAAGCTTTCTTT. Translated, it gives CASSYSSGTATEAFF.

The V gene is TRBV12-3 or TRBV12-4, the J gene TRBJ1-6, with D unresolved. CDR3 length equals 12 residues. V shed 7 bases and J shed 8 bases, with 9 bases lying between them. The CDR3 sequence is CASTDGYSPLHF. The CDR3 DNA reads TGTGCCAGCACTGACGGCTATTCACCCCTCCACTTT.